The clone carrying this TCR beta chain was counted a few times. This record belongs to a study of identical twins. V trimming: 6 bases; J trimming: 5 bases; junction bases outside the gene matches: 13. The CDR3 extends over 17 amino acids. The germline V gene encodes CDR1 MDHEN and CDR2 SYDVKM. Template switching added a universal primer binding site, and final cDNA carried unique molecular identifiers. TCRdb independently ran MiXCR on the 5' RACE reads; one entry per CDR3 protein. This repertoire shows hundreds of thousands of distinct CDR3 sequences, around 7.5% found once; its top ten account for around 1.6%. The same data also contributed to another study, on yellow fever vaccine responses in identical twins. That study adds: Vaccine-induced T cell responses in twins were reportedly observed to appear partly convergent, partly personalized.

The receptor's source is a woman aged 18-29 years in good health. The chain employs TRBV28 and TRBJ1-6; 7 bases map to TRBD1. The sample taken for sequencing was PBMCs. The CDR3 nucleotides are TGTGCCAGCAGACCAGAACCGACAGGGTGGAATAATTCACCCCTCCACTTT. Residues: CASRPEPTGWNNSPLHF.